The 21 T cell receptor beta chains below all came from one sample that was sequenced in a study of blood T cell repertoires in COVID-19. Libraries were prepared by immunoSEQ multiplex PCR; TCRdb keeps only in-frame clonotypes and omits some of them. The data show about 280,000 clones, with roughly 85% seen just once and approximately 5% held by the top ten. The source material was PBMCs or T cells enriched from blood (not recorded which). These receptors came from a man aged 35 to 55 who had been exposed to COVID-19.

V usage is TRBV5-4 and J usage is TRBJ2-2; TRBD2 matches at 8 bases. In germline, CDR1 is SGHNT, CDR2 YYREEE (reference sequence). This CDR3 comprises 16 residues. With 3 bases clipped from V and 4 bases from J, the junction kept 8 bases outside the gene matches. Written as DNA, the CDR3 is TGTGCCAGCAGCTCCCAGGTAGCGGGAACCACCGGGGAGCTGTTTTTT. Protein product: CASSSQVAGTTGELFF.

The V gene is TRBV5-1, the J gene TRBJ1-2, with TRBD1 identical over 7 bases. The CDR3 runs 14 residues. Per germline, CDR1 SGHRS and CDR2 YFSETQ. Losses at the gene ends were 4 bases for V and 4 bases for J; bases not matched to a gene: 7. The CDR3, as DNA: TGCGCCAGCAGCCCTCCAGACAGGGTCTATGGCTACACCTTC. It specifies CASSPPDRVYGYTF.

The V gene is TRBV5-6, the J gene TRBJ2-3, with 8 bases matching TRBD1. This CDR3 comprises 13 residues. Germline V gene data show CDR1 as SGHDT and CDR2 as YYEEEE. The V and J ends lost 6 bases and 3 bases, in that order; junction bases with no gene match: 3. The CDR3 region has the DNA TGTGCCAGCATAGACAGGGGAACAGATACGCAGTATTTT. Encoded protein: CASIDRGTDTQYF.

The V call is TRBV6-5, the J call TRBJ1-1; D gene ambiguous. The CDR3 has 14 amino acids. Per the germline V gene, CDR1 is MNHEY and CDR2 is SVGAGI. Between the trimmed V and J ends, which lost 6 bases and 0 bases, there was a span of 11 bases. The CDR3 region has the DNA TGTGCCAGCAGCCCCGGGGATGTGAACACTGAAGCTTTCTTT. Its translation: CASSPGDVNTEAFF.

The rearrangement links TRBV19 to TRBJ1-5; TRBD1 might be the D (5 bases). The CDR3 is 14 residues long. The ends were cut back, 7 bases at V and 0 bases at J, with 10 bases in the middle. CDR1 and CDR2 from the germline V gene are LNHDA and SQIVND (reference sequence). In nucleotides, the CDR3 is TGTGCCAGTACCCGGGGGAATAGCAATCAGCCCCAGCATTTT. The encoded protein is CASTRGNSNQPQHF.

The genes are TRBV9 and TRBJ2-2; TRBD2 aligns across 8 bases. The germline gives CDR1 SGDLS, CDR2 YYNGEE. V dropped 4 bases and J dropped 5; count of bases not matched to a gene: 7. The CDR3 spans 15 residues. The CDR3 bases are TGTGCCAGCAGCTATATGGGACTAGGAACCGGGGAGCTGTTTTTT. Amino acids: CASSYMGLGTGELFF.

V is TRBV30 and J is TRBJ2-3; TRBD2 matches 10 bases. Germline V gene lookup returns CDR1 GTSNPN and CDR2 SVGIG (reference sequence). There are 18 residues in the CDR3. The V segment lost 3 bases and the J segment 4 bases; nucleotides outside the gene matches: 16. CDR3 amino acids: CAWSALNSTSGQSDTQYF. CDR3 nucleotide sequence: TGTGCCTGGAGCGCCCTCAACTCGACTAGCGGGCAATCAGATACGCAGTATTTT.

The chain is built from TRBV5-1 and TRBJ1-2; unclear D gene. V was trimmed by 4 bases and J by 3 bases, leaving 13 bases between them. This CDR3 is 14 amino acids long. The germline CDR1 and CDR2 sequences are SGHRS and YFSETQ. The CDR3 bases are TGCGCCAGCAGCCGTCAAGGCAGCGACTATGGCTACACCTTC. Its translation: CASSRQGSDYGYTF. The full variable domain, with the rest looked up from reference TRBV5-1 and TRBJ1-2, is KAGVTQTPRYLIKTRGQQVTLSCSPISGHRSVSWYQQTPGQGLQFLFEYFSETQRNKGNFPGRFSGRQFSNSRSEMNVSTLELGDSALYLCASSRQGSDYGYTFGSGTRLTVV.

The chain employs TRBV7-3 and TRBJ2-7; 7 bases are shared with TRBD2. Per germline, CDR1 SGHTA and CDR2 FQGTGA. V gave up 5 bases and J gave up 6 bases; unmatched junction bases: 10. The CDR3 extends over 14 amino acids. The DNA for the CDR3 is TGTGCCAGCAGCGGGGGGGACCTAGGAAGCGAGCAGTACTTC. Protein: CASSGGDLGSEQYF.

The rearrangement links TRBV5-1 to TRBJ1-2; 8 nucleotides match TRBD1. Unmatched junction bases numbered 14, after V lost 4 bases and J lost 0 bases. Germline V gene data show CDR1 as SGHRS and CDR2 as YFSETQ. The CDR3 covers 18 residues. The DNA for the CDR3 is TGCGCCAGCAGCCCGTCAGTGAGGACAGGGATAACTAACTATGGCTACACCTTC. Its translation: CASSPSVRTGITNYGYTF.

V usage is TRBV7-9 and J usage is TRBJ2-3; D gene ambiguous. This CDR3 region has 12 residues. V was cut by 4 bases and J by 7 bases, with 9 bases left in between. CDR1 and CDR2 (germline): SEHNR, FQNEAQ (reference sequence). CDR3 nucleotide sequence: TGTGCCAGCAGCTCCCGGTTGCATACGCAGTATTTT. Translation gives CASSSRLHTQYF.

V is TRBV24-1 and J is TRBJ2-3; 7 bases fit TRBD2. CDR3 length: 14 amino acids. Trimming cost V 10 bases and J 0 bases; bases outside gene matches: 6. The germline V gene has CDR1 KGHDR and CDR2 SFDVKD. DNA of the CDR3: TGTGCCACAGAGGCTAGCGGTAGCACAGATACGCAGTATTTT. It translates to CATEASGSTDTQYF.

The CDR3 is CASSLPSGDDNEQFF. CDR3 in DNA: TGTGCCAGCAGCTTGCCTAGCGGGGATGACAATGAGCAGTTCTTC. This sequence joins TRBV5-6 and TRBJ2-1; 9 bases fit TRBD2. Losses at the gene ends were 1 base for V and 5 bases for J; bases not matched to a gene: 4. This CDR3 is 15 amino acids long. Looked up from germline, CDR1 is SGHDT and CDR2 is YYEEEE.

The J gene is TRBJ2-5, the V gene TRBV7-6, with 7 nucleotides matching TRBD2. The CDR3 sequence is 15 residues long. CDR1 is SGHVS and CDR2 is FNYEAQ in the germline V gene. J lost 2 bases, V lost 5 bases, and 8 bases had no gene match. The CDR3 region is CASSVIPGGQETQYF. CDR3 coding DNA: TGTGCCAGCAGCGTCATACCCGGGGGGCAAGAGACCCAGTACTTC.

The sample holds a few counts of this clone. CDR3 protein: CASSLRSLAAGELFF. In DNA, the CDR3 is TGTGCCAGCAGCCTTAGATCTCTAGCGGCCGGGGAGCTGTTTTTT. The genes are TRBV7-9 and TRBJ2-2; 7 bases are shared with TRBD2. J was trimmed by 6 bases and V by 5 bases; bases with no gene match: 9. The germline gives CDR1 SEHNR, CDR2 FQNEAQ (reference sequence). The CDR3 totals 15 residues. Full variable domain (outside the CDR3, taken from reference TRBV7-9 and TRBJ2-2): DTGVSQNPRHKITKRGQNVTFRCDPISEHNRLYWYRQTLGQGPEFLTYFQNEAQLEKSRLLSDRFSAERPKGSFSTLEIQRTEQGDSAMYLCASSLRSLAAGELFFGEGSRLTVL.

CDR3 DNA sequence: TGTGCCTGGGCCCGCAGAGGACAGGGGAATCAGCCCCAGCATTTT. Translation gives CAWARRGQGNQPQHF. This chain links TRBV30 with TRBJ1-5; 9 nucleotides match TRBD1. This CDR3 has 15 residues. The V and J ends lost 5 bases and 4 bases, in that order; junction bases with no gene match: 9. CDR1 and CDR2 from the germline V gene are GTSNPN and SVGIG (reference sequence).

V and J are TRBV19 and TRBJ1-4; D perhaps matches TRBD1 (5 bases). The V gene's germline CDR1 is LNHDA and CDR2 SQIVND (reference sequence). The length of the CDR3 is 15 residues. Trimming left V 6 bases short and J 11 bases short, with 22 bases between. The CDR3 spells CASRGGEDPGLKLFF. The CDR3 DNA follows: TGTGCCAGTAGAGGAGGGGAAGATCCTGGGTTGAAACTGTTTTTT.

This rearrangement joins TRBV29-1 to TRBJ2-7; weak D call: TRBD2 (6 bases). This CDR3 is built from 13 residues. The V gene's germline CDR1 is SQVTM and CDR2 ANQGSEA. Trimming took off 6 bases at V and 2 bases at J, with 14 bases between the two ends. This CDR3 is CSVRDLQTYEQYF. The CDR3 coding sequence is TGCAGCGTCCGGGACTTGCAAACCTACGAGCAGTACTTC.

For the CDR3, the DNA is TGTGCCAGCAGCCAAGCCTCACATCTCAATGAGCAGTTCTTC. This encodes CASSQASHLNEQFF. The J gene is TRBJ2-1, the V gene TRBV14; D is unclear. Germline CDR1 and CDR2: SGHDN and FVKESK. The CDR3 loop spans 14 amino acids. Trimming cost V 1 base and J 6 bases, with 10 bases left between them. Together with reference TRBV14 and TRBJ2-1, the CDR3 gives the full variable domain: EAGVTQFPSHSVIEKGQTVTLRCDPISGHDNLYWYRRVMGKEIKFLLHFVKESKQDESGMPNNRFLAERTGGTYSTLKVQPAELEDSGVYFCASSQASHLNEQFFGPGTRLTVL.

The gene calls are TRBV18 and TRBJ1-1, with D tentatively TRBD1 (6 bases). Germline CDR1 and CDR2: KGHSH and LQKENI. Trimming left V 3 bases short and J 9 bases short, with 14 bases between. The CDR3 has 13 amino acids. The CDR3 protein is CASSPPSGQQAFF. In DNA form, the CDR3 reads TGTGCCAGCTCACCGCCCTCTGGACAGCAAGCTTTCTTT. Based on the CDR3 plus reference TRBV18 and TRBJ1-1, the full variable domain is NAGVMQNPRHLVRRRGQEARLRCSPMKGHSHVYWYRQLPEEGLKFMVYLQKENIIDESGMPKERFSAEFPKEGPSILRIQQVVRGDSAAYFCASSPPSGQQAFFGQGTRLTVV.

J is TRBJ2-2 and V is TRBV11-2, with D tentatively TRBD1 (5 bases). Trimming shortened V by 7 bases and J by 6 bases, and 15 bases separated the two germline ends. The CDR3 has 14 residues. The germline CDR1 and CDR2 sequences are SGHAT and FQNNGV. The CDR3: CASKDTSRAGELFF. The DNA for the CDR3 is TGTGCCAGCAAGGACACTTCTAGAGCCGGGGAGCTGTTTTTT.